This TCR beta chain was sequenced during a study of CD8 T cells in cerebrospinal fluid in Alzheimer's disease. Overall study results and limits: Expanded clones of at least 3% were commoner in Alzheimer's patients than healthy subjects.

According to its frequency, this clonotype is medium-sized. The antigen is unknown. From the 10x single-cell sequencing reads, TCRdb lists one entry per CDR3 protein and no DNA. The sample's table shows over a thousand distinct CDR3 sequences. Input material: cerebrospinal fluid. The receptor comes from a human donor with Alzheimer's disease.

CDR3 protein: CASRKGFPGLINEKLFF. The chain is built from TRBV2 and TRBJ1-4. The CDR3 consists of 17 residues. Germline V lookup: CDR1 SNHLY, CDR2 FYNNEI. Complete variable domain (other parts from reference TRBV2 and TRBJ1-4): EPEVTQTPSHQVTQMGQEVILRCVPISNHLYFYWYRQILGQKVEFLVSFYNNEISEKSEIFDDQFSVERPDGSNFTLKIRSTKLEDSAMYFCASRKGFPGLINEKLFFGSGTQLSVL.